The 21 T cell receptor beta chains presented below share a single source sample, sequenced in a study of identical twins. TCRdb processed the 5' RACE reads anew with MiXCR; each CDR3 protein has one entry. The sample carries 400,000 to 550,000 distinct CDR3 sequences, about 20% recorded once. This sample also appeared in a second study, on T cells expressing NK-cell markers.

Sequenced sample: CD4+ T cells sorted from blood. The receptors here all came from a woman between 18 and 29 years old in good health.

This clonotype was observed a few times. The J gene is TRBJ2-5, the V gene TRBV6-2 or TRBV6-3; D uncertain. Per the germline V gene, CDR1 is MNHEY and CDR2 is SVGEGT. CDR3 size: 15 residues. Trimming took 6 bases from V and 1 from J, leaving 15 bases between them. In nucleotides, the CDR3 is TGTGCCAGCAGAGATCGCGGATTATTCCAAGAGACCCAGTACTTC. It translates to CASRDRGLFQETQYF.

Worth noting for this clonotype: Germline is not matched at one junction end, which may reflect a read error. This chain joins TRBV20-1 and TRBJ1-2; D gene uncertain. The CDR3 runs to 8 residues. The germline V gene encodes CDR1 DFQATT and CDR2 SNEGSKA (reference sequence). The CDR3 nucleotides are TGCAGTGCTAGATCGGACCTTTTC. Translated: CSARSDLF.

This chain connects TRBV10-3 to TRBJ1-5; D not certain. Per germline, CDR1 ENHRY and CDR2 SYGVKD. The CDR3 sequence is 14 residues long. V was shortened by 0 bases and J by 6 bases, with 9 bases between the two germline ends. The CDR3 sequence: CAISESRAGQPQHF. DNA for the CDR3: TGTGCCATCAGTGAGTCGAGGGCCGGTCAGCCCCAGCATTTT.

This clonotype has a handful of counts. This chain uses TRBV12-3 or TRBV12-4 with TRBJ2-7, with 9 bases aligning to TRBD2. This CDR3 is 15 amino acids long. V lost 3 bases and J lost 7; bases outside the gene matches: 10. The DNA for the CDR3 is TGTGCCAGCAGTTTCCTCGGGACTAGCCGGATTGAGCAGTACTTC. Protein: CASSFLGTSRIEQYF.

Many counts were recorded for this clonotype. The chain employs TRBV29-1 and TRBJ2-1; 9 bases fit TRBD2. Germline V lookup: CDR1 SQVTM, CDR2 ANQGSEA. There are 14 residues in the CDR3. V gave up 4 bases and J gave up 10 bases; unmatched junction bases: 11. The CDR3: CSVGGAGGAEEQFF. CDR3 in DNA: TGCAGCGTTGGAGGAGCGGGAGGTGCAGAAGAGCAGTTCTTC.

This clonotype was counted only a few times. V is TRBV5-6 and J is TRBJ2-3; D is uncertain. Trimming pared 2 bases from V and 2 bases from J, leaving 6 bases between. Germline V gives CDR1 SGHDT, CDR2 YYEEEE. This CDR3 is built from 13 residues. DNA for the CDR3: TGTGCCAGCAGCTTCACGACCACAGATACGCAGTATTTT. It is translated as CASSFTTTDTQYF.

The chain recombines TRBV25-1 with TRBJ2-7; D gene uncertain. V lost 4 bases and J lost 2, with 9 bases in between. This CDR3 comprises 13 residues. Germline V CDR1 and CDR2: MGHDK, SYGVNS. The CDR3 region has the DNA TGTGCCAGCAGTGTAAGCCCTACCTACGAGCAGTACTTC. Amino acids: CASSVSPTYEQYF.

This clonotype occurred a few times. This rearrangement joins TRBV6-5 to TRBJ1-3; 7 bases map to TRBD1. The CDR3 totals 15 residues. Germline V gene data show CDR1 as MNHEY and CDR2 as SVGAGI. V was pared by 5 bases and J by 5 bases, with 9 bases of the junction left unmatched. The CDR3 loop reads CASSTEEGARNTIYF. CDR3 sequence (DNA): TGTGCCAGCAGTACCGAGGAGGGGGCGAGAAACACCATATATTTT.

This clonotype was picked up many times. V gene TRBV29-1 combines with J gene TRBJ2-5; TRBD2 matches at 10 bases. Losses at the gene ends were 3 bases for V and 4 bases for J; bases not matched to a gene: 2. The CDR3 runs 13 residues. Germline CDR1 and CDR2: SQVTM and ANQGSEA. The CDR3 loop reads CSVDRLAGETQYF. DNA for the CDR3: TGCAGCGTTGATAGACTAGCGGGAGAGACCCAGTACTTC.

The V call is TRBV29-1, the J call TRBJ2-7, with a possible D match to TRBD1 (6 bases). CDR1 is SQVTM and CDR2 is ANQGSEA in the germline V gene. V was shortened by 7 bases and J by 7 bases, with 20 bases between the two germline ends. The CDR3 is 13 residues long. The DNA of the CDR3 is TGCAGCGCGTCTAGACAGGTCCCGGGAGAGCAGTACTTC. Translating it yields CSASRQVPGEQYF.

This clonotype was counted a few times. V usage is TRBV6-1 and J usage is TRBJ2-2, with 10 bases matching TRBD2. This CDR3 comprises 14 residues. CDR1 is MNHNS and CDR2 is SASEGT in the germline V gene. The V gene end was trimmed by 8 bases and the J gene end by 4 bases; junction bases not matched to a gene: 4. The CDR3 DNA follows: TGTGCCAGCCTAGCGGGAGTTGTCACCGGGGAGCTGTTTTTT. It encodes CASLAGVVTGELFF.

Ten or more counts support this clonotype. Here the CDR3 reads CASSPLMGAMGTQYF. As DNA, the CDR3 is TGTGCCAGCAGCCCACTCATGGGGGCGATGGGAACGCAGTATTTT. The chain combines TRBV12-3 or TRBV12-4 with TRBJ2-3; weak D call: TRBD1 (6 bases). Trimming stripped 6 bases from V and 9 bases from J, with 22 bases between. This CDR3 region has 15 residues.

The genes are TRBV10-3 and TRBJ1-2; unclear D gene. Trimming removed 5 bases at V and 5 bases at J, with 12 bases between. CDR1 ENHRY and CDR2 SYGVKD come from the germline V gene. The CDR3 has 13 residues. The CDR3 protein is CAISNSIIYGYTF. The DNA of the CDR3 is TGTGCCATCAGTAACAGTATTATATATGGCTACACCTTC.

The rearrangement joins TRBV11-3 to TRBJ2-1; D remains unclear. The germline V and J ends were trimmed by 2 bases and 7 bases, with 9 bases remaining between them. In germline, CDR1 is SGHNT, CDR2 YENEEA. This CDR3 comprises 13 residues. This chain's CDR3 is CASSLRAANEQFF. Written as DNA, the CDR3 is TGTGCCAGCAGCTTAAGGGCGGCTAATGAGCAGTTCTTC.

The CDR3 nucleotides are TGTGCCAGCACGGGACAGGGGGCGCCGGGGTTCTTC. Amino acid sequence: CASTGQGAPGFF. This chain connects TRBV2 to TRBJ2-1; TRBD1 matches 12 bases. CDR1 and CDR2 (germline): SNHLY, FYNNEI. The CDR3 has 12 amino acids. After removal of 7 bases from V and 15 bases from J, the junction contained 7 bases not matched to a gene.

The gene calls are TRBV3-1 and TRBJ2-5; possibly TRBD1 for D (7 bases). Germline CDR1 LGHDT, CDR2 YNNKEL (reference sequence). The CDR3 consists of 16 residues. V was trimmed by 3 bases and J by 5 bases, leaving 19 bases between them. The chain's CDR3 is CASSHNRGGVVETQYF. The CDR3, as DNA: TGTGCCAGCAGCCACAACAGGGGCGGGGTCGTGGAGACCCAGTACTTC.

This clonotype was observed a handful of times. The rearrangement uses TRBV20-1 and TRBJ2-1; D possibly uses TRBD1 or TRBD2 (6 bases each). Between the trimmed V and J ends, which lost 6 bases and 0 bases, there was a span of 15 bases. The CDR3 is 15 residues long. CDR1 is DFQATT and CDR2 is SNEGSKA in the germline V gene (reference sequence). The CDR3 loop reads CSAPGGPSSYNEQFF. The CDR3 nucleotides read TGCAGTGCCCCCGGGGGCCCGAGCTCCTACAATGAGCAGTTCTTC.

V is TRBV30 and J is TRBJ2-1; D possibly corresponds to TRBD1 (6 bases). V lost 5 bases and J lost 4, with 12 bases in between. CDR1 is GTSNPN and CDR2 is SVGIG in the germline V gene (reference sequence). The CDR3 runs 13 residues. The CDR3 loop is CAWVQGIYNEQFF. The CDR3 DNA follows: TGTGCCTGGGTCCAGGGGATATACAATGAGCAGTTCTTC.

In this sample, this clonotype turned up a few times. The chain has TRBV7-9 and TRBJ2-1; a possible D gene is TRBD1 (7 bases). V shed 3 bases and J shed 8 bases, with 14 bases lying between them. Germline V gene data show CDR1 as SEHNR and CDR2 as FQNEAQ (reference sequence). The CDR3 covers 14 residues. The CDR3 reads CASSFRGTRDEQFF. The DNA for the CDR3 is TGTGCCAGCAGCTTCAGGGGGACTCGCGATGAGCAGTTCTTC.

The V and J genes are TRBV20-1 and TRBJ1-2; D is unclear. Trimming shortened V by 0 bases and J by 10 bases, and 15 bases separated the two germline ends. CDR1 and CDR2 (germline): DFQATT, SNEGSKA (reference sequence). This CDR3 is 13 amino acids long. CDR3 in amino acids: CSARDTRLSNYTF. Written as DNA, the CDR3 is TGCAGTGCTAGAGATACACGACTCTCGAACTACACCTTC.

This clonotype was recorded once. The genes are TRBV7-6 and TRBJ2-6; D is perhaps TRBD1 (6 bases). The V gene's germline CDR1 is SGHVS and CDR2 FNYEAQ. The CDR3 covers 17 residues. V was pared by 1 base and J by 0 bases, with 10 bases between. CDR3 DNA: TGTGCCAGCAGCTTAGGCCAGGGGAGCTCTGGGGCCAACGTCCTGACTTTC. Amino acids: CASSLGQGSSGANVLTF.